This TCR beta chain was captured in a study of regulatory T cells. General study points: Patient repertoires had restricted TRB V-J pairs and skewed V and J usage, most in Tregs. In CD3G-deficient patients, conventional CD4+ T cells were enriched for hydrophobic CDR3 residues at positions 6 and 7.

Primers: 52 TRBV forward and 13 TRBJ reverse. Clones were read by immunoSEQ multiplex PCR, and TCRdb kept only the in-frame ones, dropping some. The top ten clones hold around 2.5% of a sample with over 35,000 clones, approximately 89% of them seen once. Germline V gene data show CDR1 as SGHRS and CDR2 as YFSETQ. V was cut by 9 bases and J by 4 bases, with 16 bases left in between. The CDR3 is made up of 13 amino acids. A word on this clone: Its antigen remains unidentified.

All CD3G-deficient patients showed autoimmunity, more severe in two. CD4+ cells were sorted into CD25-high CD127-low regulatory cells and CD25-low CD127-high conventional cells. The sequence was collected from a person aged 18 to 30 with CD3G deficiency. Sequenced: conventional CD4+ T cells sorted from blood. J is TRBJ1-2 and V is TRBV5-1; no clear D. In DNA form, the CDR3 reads TGCGCCAACCCGGCGGCGGGTCGCTATGGCTACACCTTC. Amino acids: CANPAAGRYGYTF. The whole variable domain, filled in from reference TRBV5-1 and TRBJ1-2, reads KAGVTQTPRYLIKTRGQQVTLSCSPISGHRSVSWYQQTPGQGLQFLFEYFSETQRNKGNFPGRFSGRQFSNSRSEMNVSTLELGDSALYLCANPAAGRYGYTFGSGTRLTVV.